This T cell receptor (beta chain) comes out of a study of PD-1 blockade in classical Hodgkin lymphoma. Study in general: Patients received nivolumab 3 mg/kg intravenously every 2 weeks. Study observations and caveats: Diminished baseline TCR diversity has been reported in newly diagnosed patients relative to healthy donors. CD4+ but not CD8+ TCR diversity rose significantly by C4D1.

The table came from immunoSEQ multiplex PCR; TCRdb's copy has only in-frame clones and leaves some out. The top ten hold 9.2% of the sample, which has about 150,000 clones, about four fifths seen once. Each patient relapsed following autologous stem cell transplantation, and prior brentuximab vedotin exposure differed. With respect to this clone: The antigen is unknown.

The CDR3 has 20 residues. Trimming stripped 0 bases from V and 6 bases from J, with 27 bases between. Per the germline V gene, CDR1 is SGHAT and CDR2 is FQNNGV. V usage is TRBV11-2 and J usage is TRBJ1-5; tentative D call: TRBD1 (6 bases). The sequence was obtained from a human donor with classical Hodgkin lymphoma. Sample: peripheral blood mononuclear cells (PBMCs), taken before the second cycle of nivolumab. The CDR3 spells CASSLETGTLLGGEVQPQHF. CDR3 nucleotide sequence: TGTGCCAGCAGCTTAGAGACCGGGACACTCTTAGGGGGGGAGGTTCAGCCCCAGCATTTT.